The rows below give T cell receptor beta chains drawn from one sample of a study of blood T cell repertoires in COVID-19. Generated by immunoSEQ multiplex PCR, the TCRdb table keeps only in-frame clones and is missing some. The sample yields 250,000 or so clones, 89% seen once. The sample was peripheral blood. These receptors came from a woman in her thirties or forties who had recovered from COVID-19. Each CDR3 is given with its conserved first and last residue. D genes are given only for firm matches. Clone size is stated in some rows and not others, as once, few, many or a class when expanded.

d_call,v_call,clone_size,cdr3_length,j_call,cdr3_aa,cdr3_nt
TRBD2,TRBV3-1/TRBV3-2,NA,16,TRBJ2-5,CASSQDWTSPRETQYF,TGTGCCAGCAGCCAAGATTGGACTAGCCCCAGGGAGACCCAGTACTTC
TRBD1,TRBV10-2,many,14,TRBJ2-5,CASTPGQGQETQYF,TGCGCCAGCACTCCGGGACAGGGCCAAGAGACCCAGTACTTC
TRBD2,TRBV7-8,NA,14,TRBJ2-1,CASSSTSLDNEQFF,TGTGCCAGCAGCTCGACTAGCCTAGACAATGAGCAGTTCTTC
NA,TRBV28,NA,13,TRBJ1-1,CASSLIGGLGAFF,TGTGCCAGCAGTTTAATAGGGGGTTTAGGAGCTTTCTTT
NA,TRBV14,NA,15,TRBJ2-2,CASSQFSENTGELFF,TGTGCCAGCAGCCAATTTAGCGAGAACACCGGGGAGCTGTTTTTT
TRBD1,TRBV3-1/TRBV3-2,NA,15,TRBJ1-6,CASSFGTGGNSPLHF,TGTGCCAGCAGCTTTGGGACAGGGGGGAATTCACCCCTCCACTTT
NA,TRBV5-1,NA,16,TRBJ2-7,CASSLTSRTASFEQYF,TGCGCCAGCAGCTTGACCTCCCGGACTGCCAGCTTCGAGCAGTACTTC
NA,TRBV7-9,NA,15,TRBJ2-5,CASSSRGVYQETQYF,TGTGCCAGCAGCTCCAGGGGAGTGTACCAAGAGACCCAGTACTTC
TRBD1,TRBV27,NA,15,TRBJ2-7,CASSPKGQETYEQYF,TGTGCCAGCAGTCCGAAGGGACAGGAGACCTACGAGCAGTACTTC
TRBD2,TRBV5-1,NA,16,TRBJ2-1,CASSTLAGWGYNEQFF,TGCGCCAGCAGCACCCTAGCGGGATGGGGCTACAATGAGCAGTTCTTC
NA,TRBV29-1,NA,13,TRBJ1-1,CSVFTQGDTEAFF,TGCAGCGTTTTCACACAGGGCGACACTGAAGCTTTCTTT
NA,TRBV19,NA,14,TRBJ2-4,CASSRDRTKNIQYF,TGTGCCAGTAGCCGGGATCGTACCAAAAACATTCAGTACTTC
NA,TRBV13,NA,15,TRBJ2-6,CASSLDNSGANVLTF,TGTGCCAGCAGCTTAGATAACTCTGGGGCCAACGTCCTGACTTTC
NA,TRBV27,NA,11,TRBJ2-7,CASSSNYEQYF,TGTGCCAGCAGTTCAAACTACGAGCAGTACTTC
NA,TRBV10-3,NA,13,TRBJ1-2,CAISPGRFYGYTF,TGTGCCATCTCCCCGGGGAGATTCTATGGCTACACCTTC
NA,TRBV11-2,NA,15,TRBJ1-1,CASSLDRGGATEAFF,TGTGCCAGCAGCTTAGATCGCGGAGGGGCCACCGAAGCTTTCTTT
TRBD1,TRBV5-1,NA,14,TRBJ2-5,CASSLATGEETQYF,TGCGCCAGCAGCTTGGCGACAGGGGAAGAGACCCAGTACTTC
NA,TRBV14,NA,14,TRBJ2-7,CASSKIGLSYEQYF,TGTGCCAGCAGCAAAATCGGACTGTCCTACGAGCAGTACTTC
NA,TRBV5-5,NA,16,TRBJ2-7,CASSLAPAGYPYEQYF,TGTGCCAGCAGCTTGGCGCCGGCAGGCTATCCCTACGAGCAGTACTTC
TRBD1,TRBV6-4,NA,16,TRBJ2-3,CASSESPDRGADTQYF,TGTGCCAGCAGTGAGTCCCCTGACAGGGGGGCAGATACGCAGTATTTT
NA,TRBV3-1/TRBV3-2,NA,14,TRBJ2-1,CASSQGRTNNEQFF,TGTGCCAGCAGCCAAGGACGGACTAACAATGAGCAGTTCTTC
NA,TRBV6-2/TRBV6-3,NA,16,TRBJ2-2,CASSRTRTENTGELFF,TGTGCCAGCAGTAGAACGAGGACAGAGAACACCGGGGAGCTGTTTTTT
TRBD1,TRBV30,NA,15,TRBJ2-1,CAWRPRQGRYNEQFF,TGTGCCTGGAGGCCAAGACAGGGGCGGTACAATGAGCAGTTCTTC
NA,TRBV11-3,NA,14,TRBJ2-1,CASSFGQPGNEQFF,TGTGCCAGCAGCTTTGGCCAGCCCGGGAATGAGCAGTTCTTC
TRBD2,TRBV5-6,NA,15,TRBJ2-7,CASSLRLAGVHEQYF,TGTGCCAGCAGCTTGAGGCTAGCGGGAGTCCACGAGCAGTACTTC
NA,TRBV6-5,NA,12,TRBJ1-6,CASSGGLSPLHF,TGTGCCAGCAGCGGGGGGTTATCACCCCTCCACTTT
NA,TRBV30,NA,15,TRBJ2-3,CAWSSPAGGTDTQYF,TGTGCCTGGAGTAGTCCGGCAGGGGGCACAGATACGCAGTATTTT
TRBD1,TRBV5-1,NA,18,TRBJ1-4,CASSLGPGTGGADEKLFF,TGCGCCAGCAGCTTGGGTCCCGGGACAGGGGGCGCGGATGAAAAACTGTTTTTT
TRBD1,TRBV27,NA,15,TRBJ2-3,CASSPRDRGADTQYF,TGTGCCAGCAGCCCCCGGGACAGGGGTGCAGATACGCAGTATTTT
TRBD2,TRBV19,NA,15,TRBJ2-1,CASSGTSGSLGEQFF,TGTGCCAGTAGTGGGACTAGCGGGAGTTTAGGAGAGCAGTTCTTC
TRBD1,TRBV7-9,NA,16,TRBJ1-6,CASSLEGTGNHSPLHF,TGTGCCAGCAGCTTAGAGGGGACAGGGAATCATTCACCCCTCCACTTT
NA,TRBV7-9,few,13,TRBJ2-7,CASSPSRSYEQYF,TGTGCCAGCAGCCCATCCCGGTCCTACGAGCAGTACTTC
NA,TRBV3-1/TRBV3-2,few,12,TRBJ1-2,CASSQLGGGYTF,TGTGCCAGCAGCCAATTGGGAGGCGGCTACACCTTC
TRBD2,TRBV7-9,few,15,TRBJ2-7,CASSLLAGEEYEQYF,TGTGCCAGCAGCTTACTAGCGGGAGAGGAATACGAGCAGTACTTC
TRBD2,TRBV6-5,NA,15,TRBJ2-5,CASSYEGGPQETQYF,TGTGCCAGCAGTTACGAGGGAGGGCCACAAGAGACCCAGTACTTC
TRBD2,TRBV30,NA,15,TRBJ2-1,CAWTKPSGSLNEQFF,TGTGCCTGGACAAAACCGAGCGGGAGCCTTAATGAGCAGTTCTTC
TRBD2,TRBV6-6,NA,16,TRBJ2-7,CASSSWTSGYNNEQYF,TGTGCCAGCAGTTCCTGGACTAGCGGGTACAACAACGAGCAGTACTTC
TRBD1,TRBV6-6,NA,14,TRBJ1-2,CASSSGQGIYGYTF,TGTGCCAGCAGTTCGGGACAGGGGATCTATGGCTACACCTTC
NA,TRBV11-3,NA,15,TRBJ2-7,CASSATGTPSYEQYF,TGTGCCAGCAGCGCCACCGGGACACCCTCCTACGAGCAGTACTTC
TRBD2,TRBV4-2,NA,18,TRBJ2-3,CASSQEDAGTSGTDTQYF,TGTGCCAGCAGCCAAGAGGATGCCGGGACTAGCGGCACAGATACGCAGTATTTT
NA,TRBV6-2/TRBV6-3,NA,15,TRBJ2-7,CASSYSRAGSHEQYF,TGTGCCAGCAGTTACTCTCGGGCAGGGTCCCACGAGCAGTACTTC
NA,TRBV5-1,NA,14,TRBJ2-3,CASSPDSSTDTQYF,TGCGCCAGCAGCCCTGACAGTAGCACAGATACGCAGTATTTT
NA,TRBV15,NA,14,TRBJ2-7,CATSIPGVSYEQYF,TGTGCCACCAGCATTCCGGGAGTCTCCTACGAGCAGTACTTC
NA,TRBV7-3,NA,15,TRBJ2-3,CASSLIGDLTDTQYF,TGTGCCAGCAGCTTAATCGGGGATTTAACAGATACGCAGTATTTT
NA,TRBV27,once,15,TRBJ2-1,CASSSISRDHNEQFF,TGTGCCAGCAGTTCGATATCGCGGGATCACAATGAGCAGTTCTTC
NA,TRBV18,NA,15,TRBJ2-7,CASSPGGESFYEQYF,TGTGCCAGCTCACCAGGGGGCGAATCATTCTACGAGCAGTACTTC
NA,TRBV5-4,NA,16,TRBJ2-1,CASSLGFGGIGNEQFF,TGTGCCAGCAGCTTGGGATTCGGCGGGATAGGCAATGAGCAGTTCTTC
TRBD2,TRBV18,NA,15,TRBJ2-2,CASSPPTSAPGELFF,TGTGCCAGCTCACCCCCCACTAGCGCCCCCGGGGAGCTGTTTTTT
TRBD2,TRBV9,NA,16,TRBJ2-1,CASSATWLAGANEQFF,TGTGCCAGCAGCGCCACCTGGCTAGCGGGAGCCAATGAGCAGTTCTTC
TRBD2,TRBV4-2,NA,17,TRBJ2-2,CASSQTAGTSFTGELFF,TGTGCCAGCAGCCAAACGGCCGGGACTAGCTTCACCGGGGAGCTGTTTTTT
TRBD2,TRBV19,NA,16,TRBJ2-3,CASSPRGAGGTDTQYF,TGTGCCAGTAGTCCGCGGGGGGCGGGAGGCACAGATACGCAGTATTTT
TRBD1,TRBV18,NA,15,TRBJ1-2,CASSGTGTGEIGYTF,TGTGCCAGCTCAGGGACCGGGACAGGGGAAATTGGCTACACCTTC
NA,TRBV19,NA,12,TRBJ2-5,CASSFVQETQYF,TGTGCCAGTAGTTTCGTCCAAGAGACCCAGTACTTC